This TCR beta chain was retrieved from a study of beta chain features in type 1 diabetes. Study summary: Healthy donors and patients had similar age, gender and cell yields.

Every bit of the isolated RNA underwent reverse transcription, so sequencing read expressed TCRB transcripts. The repertoire was sequenced with immunoSEQ multiplex PCR; TCRdb's copy has only in-frame clones and lacks some. This repertoire shows about half a million clones, more than 9.5% found once; its top ten account for more than 0.045%. Study results and limitations: At VDJ recombination sites, type 1 diabetes patients had fewer insertions and more deleted nucleotides. Relative to healthy donors, patients appeared to have naive, central memory and Treg TCRB repertoires that were more similar. Although PCR might favor shorter templates, it would do so equally in patients and controls.

This clone was counted only a few times. Its antigen is still unknown. This sequence was found in a woman younger than 30 in good health. Sequencing was carried out using naive CD4+ T cells from blood.

The CDR3 nucleotides are TGTGCCAGCAGCATGGGACGCCAAGAGACCCAGTACTTC. This codes for CASSMGRQETQYF. The rearrangement joins TRBV9 to TRBJ2-5, with D perhaps TRBD1 or TRBD2 (5 bases each). Germline-derived CDR1 and CDR2 are SGDLS and YYNGEE. The length of the CDR3 is 13 residues. Trimming shortened V by 4 bases and J by 1 base, and 8 bases separated the two germline ends. Combining the CDR3 with reference TRBV9 and TRBJ2-5 gives the whole variable domain DSGVTQTPKHLITATGQRVTLRCSPRSGDLSVYWYQQSLDQGLQFLIQYYNGEERAKGNILERFSAQQFPDLHSELNLSSLELGDSALYFCASSMGRQETQYFGPGTRLLVL.